This is a list of T cell receptor beta chains from one sample in a study of T cell repertoires in cytomegalovirus infection. Each CDR3 protein is one row after TCRdb ran MiXCR on the reads. The table records almost 550,000 distinct CDR3 sequences, about 15% of them present only once. The sample taken for sequencing was CD8+ T cells from PBMCs. These receptors all come from a human donor in good health (CMV status not recorded). Some clones in this sample may be carry-over from other donors' samples. Both conserved end residues are part of each CDR3. The order of the fields is D gene, clone size, V gene, J gene, CDR3 DNA, CDR3 protein. The D gene is left open where the match is weak. Clone sizes are given selectively: once, few, many, or a class where the clone is expanded.

D: TRBD2; size: .; V: TRBV19; J: TRBJ2-2; DNA: TGTGCCAGTAGTACAACGGGGGAGGGTGGGGAGCTGTTTTTT; CDR3: CASSTTGEGGELFF
D: .; size: many; V: TRBV4-2; J: TRBJ1-5; DNA: TGTGCCAGCAGCCAAAGGGGGGGGCACGGCAATCAGCCCCAGCATTTT; CDR3: CASSQRGGHGNQPQHF
D: TRBD1; size: many; V: TRBV19; J: TRBJ1-5; DNA: TGTGCCAGTAGTACCGGACAGGGCCGCAATCAGCCCCAGCATTTT; CDR3: CASSTGQGRNQPQHF
D: TRBD2; size: few; V: TRBV28; J: TRBJ2-3; DNA: TGTGCCAGCAGTTTGGGTAGCGGGACCCCTGGGCAGTATTTT; CDR3: CASSLGSGTPGQYF
D: TRBD1; size: .; V: TRBV12-5; J: TRBJ1-2; DNA: TGTGCTAGTGGCGAAAGGACAGGGGGCGACTATGGCTACACCTTC; CDR3: CASGERTGGDYGYTF
D: .; size: many; V: TRBV7-7; J: TRBJ2-1; DNA: TGTGCCAGCAGCCTCGGCAGTCCCTCCTACAATGAGCAGTTCTTC; CDR3: CASSLGSPSYNEQFF
D: .; size: .; V: TRBV27; J: TRBJ1-2; DNA: TGTGCCAGCAGTTTCAAATCTTCTTATGGCTACACCTTC; CDR3: CASSFKSSYGYTF
D: .; size: few; V: TRBV6-9; J: TRBJ2-7; DNA: TGTGCCAGCAGTCGGACTTTAGGCGAGCAGTACTTC; CDR3: CASSRTLGEQYF
D: .; size: .; V: TRBV12-3/TRBV12-4; J: TRBJ2-1; DNA: TGTGCCAGCAGCCCCATTCCGCAGGAGCAGTTCTTC; CDR3: CASSPIPQEQFF
D: .; size: .; V: TRBV5-1; J: TRBJ1-2; DNA: TGCGCCAGCAGCTTGAGGGGCGACGTCGACTATGGCTACACCTTC; CDR3: CASSLRGDVDYGYTF
D: .; size: once; V: TRBV28; J: TRBJ2-7; DNA: TGTGCCAGCAGTTTCCCCCCCCCAGGTTCCGCCTCCGAGCAGTACTTC; CDR3: CASSFPPPGSASEQYF
D: .; size: many; V: TRBV7-2; J: TRBJ2-7; DNA: TGTGCCAGCAGCTTAGAGCTTGGGACCTACTACGAGCAGTACTTC; CDR3: CASSLELGTYYEQYF
D: .; size: .; V: TRBV2; J: TRBJ2-5; DNA: TGTGCCAGCAGTGGCCACAGTCCTTCGGGGGAGACCCAGTACTTC; CDR3: CASSGHSPSGETQYF
D: .; size: many; V: TRBV12-3/TRBV12-4; J: TRBJ1-4; DNA: TGTGCCAGCAGTTTAATAGGGGCTAATGAAAAACTGTTTTTT; CDR3: CASSLIGANEKLFF
D: TRBD1; size: many; V: TRBV29-1; J: TRBJ2-5; DNA: TGCAGCGTTGTGTGGGGACAGATTCAAGAGACCCAGTACTTC; CDR3: CSVVWGQIQETQYF
D: .; size: .; V: TRBV20-1; J: TRBJ2-7; DNA: TGCAGTGCTCCCCGGAGTAGGGGACGTTCCGTACCGAACGAGCAGTACTTC; CDR3: CSAPRSRGRSVPNEQYF
D: TRBD1; size: .; V: TRBV4-1; J: TRBJ1-4; DNA: TGCGCCAGCAGCCCCTCGACAGGGAATGAAAAACTGTTTTTT; CDR3: CASSPSTGNEKLFF
D: TRBD1; size: many; V: TRBV4-1; J: TRBJ1-1; DNA: TGCGCCAGCAGCCCCAGGGACAGGGCGGACACTGAAGCTTTCTTT; CDR3: CASSPRDRADTEAFF
D: TRBD1; size: few; V: TRBV5-6; J: TRBJ2-1; DNA: TGTGCCAGCAGCTCGGACAGGGCGCCCTACAATGAGCAGTTCTTC; CDR3: CASSSDRAPYNEQFF
D: TRBD1; size: many; V: TRBV7-8; J: TRBJ1-6; DNA: TGTGCCAGCAGCCTGGACAGGCCCTCCTATAATTCACCCCTCCACTTT; CDR3: CASSLDRPSYNSPLHF
D: .; size: .; V: TRBV25-1; J: TRBJ2-2; DNA: TGTGCCAGCCCCGGACACCGTGCCGGGGAGCTGTTTTTT; CDR3: CASPGHRAGELFF
D: .; size: few; V: TRBV27; J: TRBJ1-1; DNA: TGTGCCAGCATGCTTGGCCCGAGCAACTGGAACACTGAAGCTTTCTTT; CDR3: CASMLGPSNWNTEAFF